This T cell receptor beta chain was obtained from a study of T cells after yellow fever vaccination. Study summary: Researchers used SMART-Seq v4 Ultra Low Input to prepare fractions that had low cell numbers.

Overall study findings and caveats: The secondary response was weaker, and its peak arrived faster, on day 5 versus 15. A large majority of primary-vaccination clones showed up again after the booster (approximately 96% CD4, roughly 88% CD8).

A process of 5'RACE template switching, which added a universal primer site and UMIs, was used to make TCR cDNA. TCRdb re-analysed the 5' RACE reads in MiXCR, keeping a single row per CDR3 protein. The table shows around 300,000 distinct CDR3 sequences, with about 4.5% occurring only once. V lost 4 bases, J lost 10 bases, and 18 bases lay in between. The CDR3 runs 15 residues. CDR1 and CDR2 (germline): SGHRS, YFSETQ. Worth noting for this clonotype: Its target is unknown.

The chain carries TRBV5-1 and TRBJ2-6, with a weak D call TRBD1 (6 bases). This sequence was found in a man between 18 and 29 years old who received the YFV17D yellow fever vaccine. The sample here was PBMCs, taken 15 days after the yellow fever booster vaccination. The CDR3 here is CASSPLQGPENVLTF. CDR3 nucleotide sequence: TGCGCCAGCAGCCCCCTACAGGGTCCCGAGAACGTCCTGACTTTC.